This T cell receptor beta chain is from a study of blood T cell repertoires in COVID-19. After removal of 6 bases from V and 4 bases from J, the junction contained 8 bases not matched to a gene. CDR1 and CDR2 from the germline V gene are MNHNY and SVGAGI (reference sequence). This CDR3 has 15 residues. Some clones are missing from TCRdb's copy, which holds only in-frame ones; the method was immunoSEQ multiplex PCR. This sample has some 150,000 clones, with over 60% found just once. This sequence originates from a man of 80 years or more with acute or convalescent COVID-19. The V call is TRBV6-6, the J call TRBJ1-4, with 7 bases lining up with TRBD1. Sequencing input: peripheral blood. CDR3 in amino acids: CASRFQGVGNEKLFF. CDR3 bases: TGTGCCAGCAGATTCCAGGGGGTCGGTAATGAAAAACTGTTTTTT.